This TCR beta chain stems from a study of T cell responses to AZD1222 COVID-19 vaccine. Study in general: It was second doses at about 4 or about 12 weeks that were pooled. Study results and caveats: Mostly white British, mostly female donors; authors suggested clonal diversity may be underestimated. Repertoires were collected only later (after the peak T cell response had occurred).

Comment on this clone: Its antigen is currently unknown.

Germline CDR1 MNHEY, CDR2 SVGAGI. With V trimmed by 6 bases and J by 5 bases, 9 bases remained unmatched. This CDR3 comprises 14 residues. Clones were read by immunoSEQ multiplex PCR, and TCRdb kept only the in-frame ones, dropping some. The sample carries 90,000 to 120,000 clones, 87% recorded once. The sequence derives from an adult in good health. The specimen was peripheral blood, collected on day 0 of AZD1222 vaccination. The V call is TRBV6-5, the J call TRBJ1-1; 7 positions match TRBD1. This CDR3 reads CASSYQGVGTEAFF. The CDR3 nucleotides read TGTGCCAGCAGCTACCAGGGGGTGGGGACTGAAGCTTTCTTT.